The 3 T cell receptor beta chains listed next were all sequenced from one sample in a study of early T cells in non-severe SARS-CoV-2 infection. TCRdb ran MiXCR on the 5' RACE reads and lists one entry per CDR3 protein. The sample lists more than 85,000 distinct CDR3 sequences; around 16% were seen once. Sequencing was performed on whole blood, taken at baseline. The receptors were gathered from an adult who was a healthcare worker with PCR-confirmed SARS-CoV-2 infection or an uninfected control (not recorded which).

This clonotype was observed a handful of times. The chain joins TRBV7-6 to TRBJ2-3; TRBD2 agrees at 12 bases. Trimming removed 5 bases from V and 2 bases from J; junction bases left unmatched: 5. The V gene's germline CDR1 is SGHVS and CDR2 FNYEAQ. The CDR3 extends over 16 amino acids. The CDR3 reads CASSPSGRANTDTQYF. Written as DNA, the CDR3 is TGTGCCAGCAGCCCTAGCGGGAGGGCCAACACAGATACGCAGTATTTT.

This clonotype has a count of ten or more. J is TRBJ2-2 and V is TRBV28; no clear D. Germline loops: CDR1 MDHEN, CDR2 SYDVKM. V shed 3 bases and J shed 4 bases, with 6 bases lying between them. This CDR3 comprises 13 residues. Written as DNA, the CDR3 is TGTGCCAGCAGTTTGACGGTCACCGGGGAGCTGTTTTTT. It is translated as CASSLTVTGELFF.

The chain employs TRBV2 and TRBJ2-1; maybe TRBD2 (5 bases). Germline V gene sequence: CDR1 SNHLY, CDR2 FYNNEI. The CDR3 extends over 11 amino acids. V lost 3 bases and J lost 10, with 7 bases in between. The CDR3, as DNA: TGTGCCAGCAGTGAGGAGGACGAGCAGTTCTTC. This codes for CASSEEDEQFF.